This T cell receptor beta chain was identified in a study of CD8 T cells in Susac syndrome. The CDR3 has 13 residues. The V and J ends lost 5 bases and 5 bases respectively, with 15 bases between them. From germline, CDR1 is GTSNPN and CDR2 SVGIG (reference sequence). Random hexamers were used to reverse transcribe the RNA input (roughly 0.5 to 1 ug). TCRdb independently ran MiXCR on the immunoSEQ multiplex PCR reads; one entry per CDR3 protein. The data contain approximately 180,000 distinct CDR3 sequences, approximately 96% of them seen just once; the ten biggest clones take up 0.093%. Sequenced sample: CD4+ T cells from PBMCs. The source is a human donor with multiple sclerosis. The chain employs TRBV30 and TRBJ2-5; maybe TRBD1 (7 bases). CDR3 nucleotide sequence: TGTGCCTGGGATCAGGGGGGCGTGGAGACCCAGTACTTC. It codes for CAWDQGGVETQYF. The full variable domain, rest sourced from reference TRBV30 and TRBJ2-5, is SQTIHQWPATLVQPVGSPLSLECTVEGTSNPNLYWYRQAAGRGLQLLFYSVGIGQISSEVPQNLSASRPQDRQFILSSKKLLLSDSGFYLCAWDQGGVETQYFGPGTRLLVL.